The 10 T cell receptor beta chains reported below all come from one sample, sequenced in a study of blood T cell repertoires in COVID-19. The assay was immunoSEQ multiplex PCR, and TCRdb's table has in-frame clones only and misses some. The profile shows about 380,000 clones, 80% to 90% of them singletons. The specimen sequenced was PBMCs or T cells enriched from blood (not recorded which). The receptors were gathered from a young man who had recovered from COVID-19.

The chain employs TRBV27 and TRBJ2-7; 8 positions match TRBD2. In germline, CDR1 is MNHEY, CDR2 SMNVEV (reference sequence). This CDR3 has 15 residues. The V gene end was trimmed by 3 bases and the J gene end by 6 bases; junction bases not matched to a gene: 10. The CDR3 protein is CASSFLDREGTEQYF. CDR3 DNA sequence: TGTGCCAGCAGTTTCCTTGACCGGGAGGGAACCGAGCAGTACTTC.

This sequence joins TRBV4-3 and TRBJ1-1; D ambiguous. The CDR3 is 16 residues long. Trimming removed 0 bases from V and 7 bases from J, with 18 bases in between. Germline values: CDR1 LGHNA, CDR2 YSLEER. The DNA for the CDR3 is TGCGCCAGCAGCCAAGATACTAGTGTATCAGGTCGTGAAGCTTTCTTT. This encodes CASSQDTSVSGREAFF.

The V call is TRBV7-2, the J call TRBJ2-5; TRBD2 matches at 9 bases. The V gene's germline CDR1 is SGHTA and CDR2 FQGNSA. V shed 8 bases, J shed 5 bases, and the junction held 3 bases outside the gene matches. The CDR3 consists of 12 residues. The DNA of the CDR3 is TGTGCCAGCGGCGGGGGGGTCGAGACCCAGTACTTC. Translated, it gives CASGGGVETQYF. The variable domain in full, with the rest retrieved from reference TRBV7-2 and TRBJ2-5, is GAGVSQSPSNKVTEKGKDVELRCDPISGHTALYWYRQSLGQGLEFLIYFQGNSAPDKSGLPSDRFSAERTGGSVSTLTIQRTQQEDSAVYLCASGGGVETQYFGPGTRLLVL.

In DNA form, the CDR3 reads TGTGCCAGCAGCAAAAATACTGGGACAGCAAATCAGCCCCAGCATTTT. Translation gives CASSKNTGTANQPQHF. The chain employs TRBV7-9 and TRBJ1-5; 7 bases match TRBD1. Germline V gene sequence: CDR1 SEHNR, CDR2 FQNEAQ (reference sequence). V was pared by 5 bases and J by 4 bases, with 11 bases of the junction left unmatched. The CDR3 extends over 16 amino acids.

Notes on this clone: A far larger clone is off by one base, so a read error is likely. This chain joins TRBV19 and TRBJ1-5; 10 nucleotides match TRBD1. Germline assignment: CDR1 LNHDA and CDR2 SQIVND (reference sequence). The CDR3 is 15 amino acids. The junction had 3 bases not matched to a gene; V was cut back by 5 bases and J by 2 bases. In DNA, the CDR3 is TGTGCCAGTAGTCCCGGGACAGGGGGCAATCAGCCCCAGCATTTT. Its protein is CASSPGTGGNQPQHF. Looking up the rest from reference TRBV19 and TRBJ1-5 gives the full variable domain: DGGITQSPKYLFRKEGQNVTLSCEQNLNHDAMYWYRQDPGQGLRLIYYSQIVNDFQKGDIAEGYSVSREKKESFPLTVTSAQKNPTAFYLCASSPGTGGNQPQHFGDGTRLSIL.

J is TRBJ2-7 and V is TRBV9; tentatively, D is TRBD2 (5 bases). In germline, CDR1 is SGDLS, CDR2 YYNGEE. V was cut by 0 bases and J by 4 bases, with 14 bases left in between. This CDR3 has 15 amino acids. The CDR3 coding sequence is TGTGCCAGCAGCGTAGGTGGTGGGAGACAATACGAGCAGTACTTC. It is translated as CASSVGGGRQYEQYF.

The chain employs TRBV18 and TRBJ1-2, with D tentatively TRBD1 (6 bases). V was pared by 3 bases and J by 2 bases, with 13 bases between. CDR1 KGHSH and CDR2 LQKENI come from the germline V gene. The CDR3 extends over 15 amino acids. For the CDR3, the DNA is TGTGCCAGCTCACCTGTTCCAGGGGCGAACTATGGCTACACCTTC. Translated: CASSPVPGANYGYTF. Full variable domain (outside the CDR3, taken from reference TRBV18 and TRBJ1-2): NAGVMQNPRHLVRRRGQEARLRCSPMKGHSHVYWYRQLPEEGLKFMVYLQKENIIDESGMPKERFSAEFPKEGPSILRIQQVVRGDSAAYFCASSPVPGANYGYTFGSGTRLTVV.

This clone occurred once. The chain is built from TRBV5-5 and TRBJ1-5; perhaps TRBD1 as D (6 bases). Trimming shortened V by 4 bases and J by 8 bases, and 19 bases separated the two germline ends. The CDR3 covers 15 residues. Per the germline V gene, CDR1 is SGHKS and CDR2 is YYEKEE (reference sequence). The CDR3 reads CASSLTGLGFEPQHF. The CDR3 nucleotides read TGTGCCAGCAGCCTGACAGGACTGGGTTTTGAGCCCCAGCATTTT.

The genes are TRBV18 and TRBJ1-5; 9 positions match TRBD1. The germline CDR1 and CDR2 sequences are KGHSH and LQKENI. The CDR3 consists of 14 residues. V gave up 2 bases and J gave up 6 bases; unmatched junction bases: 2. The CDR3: CASSPYRGRQPQHF. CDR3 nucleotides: TGTGCCAGCTCACCATACAGGGGGCGTCAGCCCCAGCATTTT.

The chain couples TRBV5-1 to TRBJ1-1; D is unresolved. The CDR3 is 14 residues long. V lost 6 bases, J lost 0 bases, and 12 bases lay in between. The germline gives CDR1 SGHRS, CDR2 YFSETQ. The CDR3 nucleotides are TGCGCCAGCAAGAGTCAGGATTTGAACACTGAAGCTTTCTTT. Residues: CASKSQDLNTEAFF.